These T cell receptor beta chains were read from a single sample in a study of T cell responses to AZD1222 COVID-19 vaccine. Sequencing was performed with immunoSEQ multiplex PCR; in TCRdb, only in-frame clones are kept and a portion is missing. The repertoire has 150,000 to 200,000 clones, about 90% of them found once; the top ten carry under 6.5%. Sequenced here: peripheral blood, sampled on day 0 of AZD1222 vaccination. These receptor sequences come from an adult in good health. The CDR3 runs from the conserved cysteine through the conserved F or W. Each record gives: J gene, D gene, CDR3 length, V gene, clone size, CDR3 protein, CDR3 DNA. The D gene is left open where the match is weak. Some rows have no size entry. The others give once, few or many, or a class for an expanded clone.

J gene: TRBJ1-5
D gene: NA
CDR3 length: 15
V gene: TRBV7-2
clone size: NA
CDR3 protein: CASSSLGRSNQPQHF
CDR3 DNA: TGTGCCAGCAGCTCCCTCGGCAGGAGCAATCAGCCCCAGCATTTT

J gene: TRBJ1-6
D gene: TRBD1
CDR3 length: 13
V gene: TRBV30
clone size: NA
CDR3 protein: CAWATGDNSPLHF
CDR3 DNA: TGTGCCTGGGCCACAGGGGATAATTCACCCCTCCACTTT

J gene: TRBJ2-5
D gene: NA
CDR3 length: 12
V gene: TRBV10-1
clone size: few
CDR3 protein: CASIAIGETQYF
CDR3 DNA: TGCGCCAGCATCGCGATCGGAGAGACCCAGTACTTC

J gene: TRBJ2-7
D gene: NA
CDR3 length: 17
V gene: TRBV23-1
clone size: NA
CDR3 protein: CASSQPIHRVWGYEQYF
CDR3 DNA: TGCGCCAGCAGTCAACCAATCCACAGGGTGTGGGGCTACGAGCAGTACTTC

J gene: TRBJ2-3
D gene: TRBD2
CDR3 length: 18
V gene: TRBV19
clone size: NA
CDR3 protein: CASSATFLAGGGTDTQYF
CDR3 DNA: TGTGCCAGTAGTGCGACATTTCTAGCGGGAGGCGGTACAGATACGCAGTATTTT

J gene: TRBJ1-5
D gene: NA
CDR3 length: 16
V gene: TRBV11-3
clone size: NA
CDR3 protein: CASSLARRTQNQPQHF
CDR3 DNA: TGTGCCAGCAGCTTAGCCAGAAGGACGCAGAATCAGCCCCAGCATTTT

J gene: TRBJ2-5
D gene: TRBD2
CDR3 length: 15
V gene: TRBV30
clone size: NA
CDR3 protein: CAWSVRLAGVETQYF
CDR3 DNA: TGTGCCTGGAGTGTAAGACTAGCGGGAGTAGAGACCCAGTACTTC

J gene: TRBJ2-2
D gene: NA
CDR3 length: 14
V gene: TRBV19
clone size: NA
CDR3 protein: CASSKGHNTGELFF
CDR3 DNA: TGTGCCAGTAGTAAGGGACACAACACCGGGGAGCTGTTTTTT

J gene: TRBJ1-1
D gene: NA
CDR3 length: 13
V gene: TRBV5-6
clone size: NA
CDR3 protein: CASSLDRSGRAFF
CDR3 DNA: TGTGCCAGCAGCTTGGACCGGAGCGGCCGGGCTTTCTTT

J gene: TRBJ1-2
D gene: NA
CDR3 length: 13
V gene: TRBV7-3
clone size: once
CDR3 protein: CASSLDSGYGYTF
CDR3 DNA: TGTGCCAGCAGCTTGGACAGTGGCTATGGCTACACCTTC

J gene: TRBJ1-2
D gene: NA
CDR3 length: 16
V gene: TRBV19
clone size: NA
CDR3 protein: CASTYRSYGSNYGYTF
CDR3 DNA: TGTGCCAGTACTTATAGATCCTACGGATCTAACTATGGCTACACCTTC

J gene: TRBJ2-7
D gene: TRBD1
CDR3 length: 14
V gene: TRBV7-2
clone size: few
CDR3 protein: CASSLATGYDEQYF
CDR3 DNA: TGTGCCAGCAGCTTAGCGACAGGGTACGACGAGCAGTACTTC

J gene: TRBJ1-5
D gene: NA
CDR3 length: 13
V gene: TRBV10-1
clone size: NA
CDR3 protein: CASSGGGNQPQHF
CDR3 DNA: TGCGCCAGCAGTGGAGGTGGCAATCAGCCCCAGCATTTT

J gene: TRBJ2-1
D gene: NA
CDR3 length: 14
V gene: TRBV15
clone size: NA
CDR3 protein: CATSSPSFGQQQFF
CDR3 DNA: TGTGCCACCAGCAGTCCCTCCTTTGGACAGCAGCAGTTCTTC

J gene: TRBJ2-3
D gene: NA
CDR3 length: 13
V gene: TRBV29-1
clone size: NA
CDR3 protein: CSASSGYTDTQYF
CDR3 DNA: TGCAGCGCGAGTAGCGGATACACAGATACGCAGTATTTT

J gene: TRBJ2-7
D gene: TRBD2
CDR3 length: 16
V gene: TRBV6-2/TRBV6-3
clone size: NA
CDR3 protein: CASSAYSSGRAYEQYF
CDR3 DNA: TGTGCCAGCAGTGCATACTCTAGCGGGAGGGCCTACGAGCAGTACTTC

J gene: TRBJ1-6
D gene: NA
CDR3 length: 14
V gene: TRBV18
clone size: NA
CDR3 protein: CASSPNRDNSPLHF
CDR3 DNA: TGTGCCAGCTCACCAAATAGGGATAATTCACCCCTCCACTTT

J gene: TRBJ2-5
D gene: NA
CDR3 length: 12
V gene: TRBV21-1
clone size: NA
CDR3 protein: CASKWGQETQYF
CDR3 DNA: TGTGCCAGCAAGTGGGGGCAAGAGACCCAGTACTTC

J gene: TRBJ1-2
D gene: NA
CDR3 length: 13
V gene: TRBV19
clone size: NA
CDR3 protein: CASKQGFNYGYTF
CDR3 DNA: TGTGCCAGTAAGCAAGGGTTTAACTATGGCTACACCTTC

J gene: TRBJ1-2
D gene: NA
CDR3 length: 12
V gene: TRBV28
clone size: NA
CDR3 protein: CASSLSGRGYTF
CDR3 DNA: TGTGCCAGCAGTTTGTCGGGGCGTGGCTACACCTTC

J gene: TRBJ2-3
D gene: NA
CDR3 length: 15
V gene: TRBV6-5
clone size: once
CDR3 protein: CAAEMRGGGADTQYF
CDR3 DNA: TGTGCCGCCGAAATGCGGGGTGGTGGGGCAGATACGCAGTATTTT

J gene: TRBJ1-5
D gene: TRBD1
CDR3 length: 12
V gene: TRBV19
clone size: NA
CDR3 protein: CASRQGGQPQHF
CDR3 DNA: TGTGCCAGTAGACAGGGGGGCCAGCCCCAGCATTTT

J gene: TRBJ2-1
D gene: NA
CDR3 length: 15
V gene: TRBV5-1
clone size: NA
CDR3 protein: CASSLGGGSYNEQFF
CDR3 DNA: TGCGCCAGCAGCTTGGGTGGAGGCTCCTACAATGAGCAGTTCTTC

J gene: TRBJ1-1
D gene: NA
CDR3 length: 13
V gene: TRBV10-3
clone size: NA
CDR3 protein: CAISARGDTEAFF
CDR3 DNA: TGTGCCATCAGTGCAAGAGGAGACACTGAAGCTTTCTTT

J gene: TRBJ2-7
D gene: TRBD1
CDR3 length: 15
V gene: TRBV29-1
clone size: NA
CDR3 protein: CSVVNPDREIYEQYF
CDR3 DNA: TGCAGCGTTGTTAACCCGGACAGGGAAATTTACGAGCAGTACTTC

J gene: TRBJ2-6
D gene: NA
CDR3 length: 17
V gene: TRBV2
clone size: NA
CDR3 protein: CASSATRDRSGANVLTF
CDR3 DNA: TGTGCCAGCAGCGCAACACGAGATAGGTCTGGGGCCAACGTCCTGACTTTC

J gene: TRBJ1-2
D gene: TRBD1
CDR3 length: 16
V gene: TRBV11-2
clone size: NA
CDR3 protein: CASSPTDRGRQVGYTF
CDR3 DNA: TGTGCCAGCAGCCCTACCGACAGGGGGCGCCAGGTTGGCTACACCTTC

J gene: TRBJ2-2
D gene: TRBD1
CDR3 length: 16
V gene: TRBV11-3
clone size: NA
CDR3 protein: CASSWGQGSNTGELFF
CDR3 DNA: TGTGCCAGCAGCTGGGGACAGGGGAGTAACACCGGGGAGCTGTTTTTT

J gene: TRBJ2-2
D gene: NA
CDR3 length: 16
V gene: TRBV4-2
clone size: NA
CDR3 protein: CASSSLTETNTGELFF
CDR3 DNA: TGTGCCAGCAGCTCCCTGACGGAGACGAACACCGGGGAGCTGTTTTTT

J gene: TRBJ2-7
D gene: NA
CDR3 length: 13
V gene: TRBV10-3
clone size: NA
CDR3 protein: CAIRDGSAYEQYF
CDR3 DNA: TGTGCCATCAGGGATGGGTCGGCCTACGAGCAGTACTTC

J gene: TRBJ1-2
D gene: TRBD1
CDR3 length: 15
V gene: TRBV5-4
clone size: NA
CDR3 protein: CASSPGDRVNYGYTF
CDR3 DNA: TGTGCCAGCAGCCCCGGGGACAGGGTTAACTATGGCTACACCTTC

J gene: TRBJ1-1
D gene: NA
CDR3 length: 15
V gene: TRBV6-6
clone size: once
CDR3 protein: CASSTSRVGATEAFF
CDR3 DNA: TGTGCCAGCAGTACCTCTCGGGTTGGGGCCACTGAAGCTTTCTTT

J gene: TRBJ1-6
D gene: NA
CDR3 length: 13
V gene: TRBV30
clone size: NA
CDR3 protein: CAWTLRENSPLHF
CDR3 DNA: TGTGCCTGGACACTCAGGGAGAATTCACCCCTCCACTTT

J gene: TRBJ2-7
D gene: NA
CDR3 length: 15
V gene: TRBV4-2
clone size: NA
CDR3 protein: CASSQDGTRFYEQYF
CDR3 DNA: TGTGCCAGCAGCCAAGATGGGACAAGGTTCTACGAGCAGTACTTC

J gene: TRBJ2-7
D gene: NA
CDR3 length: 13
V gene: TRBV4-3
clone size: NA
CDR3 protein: CASSQDKGLEQYF
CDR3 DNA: TGCGCCAGCAGCCAAGATAAAGGCCTCGAGCAGTACTTC

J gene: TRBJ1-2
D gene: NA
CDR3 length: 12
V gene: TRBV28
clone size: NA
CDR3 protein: CASRGAPYGYTF
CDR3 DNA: TGTGCCAGCAGAGGGGCCCCATATGGCTACACCTTC

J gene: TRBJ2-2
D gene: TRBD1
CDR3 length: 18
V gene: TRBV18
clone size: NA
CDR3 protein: CASSPYDRENANTGELFF
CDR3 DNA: TGTGCCAGCTCACCTTATGACAGGGAAAACGCGAACACCGGGGAGCTGTTTTTT

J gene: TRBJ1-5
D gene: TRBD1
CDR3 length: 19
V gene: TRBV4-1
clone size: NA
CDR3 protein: CASSQARGTGSYSNQPQHF
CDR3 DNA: TGCGCCAGCAGCCAAGCACGTGGGACAGGGTCTTATAGCAATCAGCCCCAGCATTTT

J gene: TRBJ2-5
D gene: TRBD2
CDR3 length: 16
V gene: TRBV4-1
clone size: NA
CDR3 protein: CASSQAWTSGQETQYF
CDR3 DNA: TGCGCCAGCAGCCAAGCCTGGACTAGCGGACAAGAGACCCAGTACTTC

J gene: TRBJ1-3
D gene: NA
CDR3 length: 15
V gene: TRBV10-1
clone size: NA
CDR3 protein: CASSKTVISGNTIYF
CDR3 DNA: TGCGCCAGCAGTAAAACAGTTATCTCTGGAAACACCATATATTTT

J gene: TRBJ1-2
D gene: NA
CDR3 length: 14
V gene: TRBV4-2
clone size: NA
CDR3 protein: CASSQDPGALGYTF
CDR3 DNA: TGTGCCAGCAGCCAAGACCCGGGGGCGCTTGGCTACACCTTC

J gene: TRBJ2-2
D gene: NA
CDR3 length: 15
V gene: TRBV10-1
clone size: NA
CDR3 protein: CASSSSQGNTGELFF
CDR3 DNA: TGCGCCAGCAGTTCTTCTCAAGGGAACACCGGGGAGCTGTTTTTT

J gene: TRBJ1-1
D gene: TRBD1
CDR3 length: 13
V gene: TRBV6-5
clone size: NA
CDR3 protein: CASIKQGATEAFF
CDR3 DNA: TGTGCCAGCATCAAACAGGGGGCCACTGAAGCTTTCTTT

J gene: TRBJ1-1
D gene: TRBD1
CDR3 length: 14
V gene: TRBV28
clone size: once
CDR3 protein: CASRVTGVNTEAFF
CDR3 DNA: TGTGCCAGCAGAGTGACAGGGGTGAACACTGAAGCTTTCTTT

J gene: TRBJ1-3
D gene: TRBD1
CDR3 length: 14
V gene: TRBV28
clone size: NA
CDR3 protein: CASSSRGSGNTIYF
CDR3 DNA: TGTGCCAGCAGTTCCAGGGGGAGCGGAAACACCATATATTTT

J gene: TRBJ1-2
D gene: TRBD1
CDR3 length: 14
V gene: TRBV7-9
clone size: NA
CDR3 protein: CASSLEGDSPRCTF
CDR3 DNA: TGTGCCAGCAGCTTAGAGGGGGACAGCCCCCGATGCACCTTC

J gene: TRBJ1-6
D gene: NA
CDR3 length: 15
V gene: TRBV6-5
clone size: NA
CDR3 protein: CASSKPPQGNSPLHF
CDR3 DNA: TGTGCCAGCAGTAAACCTCCGCAGGGTAATTCACCCCTCCACTTT

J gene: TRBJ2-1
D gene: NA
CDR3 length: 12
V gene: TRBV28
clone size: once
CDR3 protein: CASSLKDNEQFF
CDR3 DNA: TGTGCCAGCAGTTTAAAGGACAATGAGCAGTTCTTC

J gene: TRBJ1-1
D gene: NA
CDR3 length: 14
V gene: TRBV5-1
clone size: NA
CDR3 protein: CASSLEALNTEAFF
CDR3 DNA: TGCGCCAGCAGCTTGGAGGCCTTGAACACTGAAGCTTTCTTT

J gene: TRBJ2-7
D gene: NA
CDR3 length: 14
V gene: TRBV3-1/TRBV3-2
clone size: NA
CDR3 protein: CASSQARYSYEQYF
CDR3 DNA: TGTGCCAGCAGCCAAGCCAGGTATTCCTACGAGCAGTACTTC

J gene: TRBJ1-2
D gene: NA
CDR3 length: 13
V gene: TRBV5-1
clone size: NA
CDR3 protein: CASSLDRRYGYTF
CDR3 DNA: TGCGCCAGCAGCCTGGACAGACGCTATGGCTACACCTTC

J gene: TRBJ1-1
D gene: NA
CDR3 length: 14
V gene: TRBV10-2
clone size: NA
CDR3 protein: CASSDTGRNTEAFF
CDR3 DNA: TGCGCCAGCAGTGATACGGGACGGAACACTGAAGCTTTCTTT

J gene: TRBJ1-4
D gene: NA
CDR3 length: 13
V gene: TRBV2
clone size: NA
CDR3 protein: CASLQGRNEKLFF
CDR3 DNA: TGTGCCAGCCTTCAGGGCCGTAATGAAAAACTGTTTTTT

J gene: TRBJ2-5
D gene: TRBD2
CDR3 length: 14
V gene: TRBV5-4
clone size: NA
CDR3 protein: CASRLSGSGETQYF
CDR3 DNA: TGTGCCAGCAGATTAAGCGGGAGCGGTGAGACCCAGTACTTC

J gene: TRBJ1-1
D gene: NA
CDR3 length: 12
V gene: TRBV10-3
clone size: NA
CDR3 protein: CAIRQPNTEAFF
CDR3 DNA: TGTGCCATCAGACAGCCGAACACTGAAGCTTTCTTT

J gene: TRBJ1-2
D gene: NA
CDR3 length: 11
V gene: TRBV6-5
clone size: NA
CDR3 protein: CASSSGYGYTF
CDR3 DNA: TGTGCCAGCAGTTCTGGGTATGGCTACACCTTC